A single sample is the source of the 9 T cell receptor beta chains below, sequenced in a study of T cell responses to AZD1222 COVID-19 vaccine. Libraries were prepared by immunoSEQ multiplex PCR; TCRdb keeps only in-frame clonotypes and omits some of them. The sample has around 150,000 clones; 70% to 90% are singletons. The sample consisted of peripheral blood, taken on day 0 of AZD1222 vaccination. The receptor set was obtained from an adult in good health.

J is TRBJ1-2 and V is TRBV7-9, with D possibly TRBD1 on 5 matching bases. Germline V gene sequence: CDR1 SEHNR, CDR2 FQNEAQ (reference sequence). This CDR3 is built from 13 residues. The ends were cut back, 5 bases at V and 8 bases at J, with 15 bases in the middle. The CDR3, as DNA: TGTGCCAGCAGCCTCCTAGGGGCCGGAGGCTACACCTTC. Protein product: CASSLLGAGGYTF.

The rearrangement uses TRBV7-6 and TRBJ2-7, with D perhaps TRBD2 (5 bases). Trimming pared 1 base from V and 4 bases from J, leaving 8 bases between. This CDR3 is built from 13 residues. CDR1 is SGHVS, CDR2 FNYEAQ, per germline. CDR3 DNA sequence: TGTGCCAGCAGCTTAGTCCGGGGTTACGAGCAGTACTTC. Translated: CASSLVRGYEQYF.

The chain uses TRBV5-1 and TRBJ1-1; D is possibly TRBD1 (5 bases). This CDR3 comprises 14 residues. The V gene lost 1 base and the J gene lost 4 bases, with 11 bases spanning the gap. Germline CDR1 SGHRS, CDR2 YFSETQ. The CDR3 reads CASSLTAGTTEAFF. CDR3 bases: TGCGCCAGCAGCTTGACTGCAGGGACCACTGAAGCTTTCTTT.

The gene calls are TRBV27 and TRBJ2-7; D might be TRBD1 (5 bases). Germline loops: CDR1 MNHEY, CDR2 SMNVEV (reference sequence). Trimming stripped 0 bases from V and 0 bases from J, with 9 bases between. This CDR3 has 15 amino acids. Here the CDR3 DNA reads TGTGCCAGCAGTTTATCGGGGCAGGCCTCCTACGAGCAGTACTTC. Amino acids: CASSLSGQASYEQYF.

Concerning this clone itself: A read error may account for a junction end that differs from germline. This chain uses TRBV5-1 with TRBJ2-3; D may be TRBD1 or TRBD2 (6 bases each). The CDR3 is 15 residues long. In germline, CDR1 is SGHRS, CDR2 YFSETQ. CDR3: CASNLPGRGGDTQYF. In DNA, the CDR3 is TGCGCCAGCAACTTGCCCGGGAGAGGGGGAGATACGCAGTATTTT.

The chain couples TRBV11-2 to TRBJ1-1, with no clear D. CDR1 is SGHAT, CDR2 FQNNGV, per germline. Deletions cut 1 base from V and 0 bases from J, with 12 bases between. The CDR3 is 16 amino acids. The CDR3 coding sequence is TGTGCCAGCAGCTTAGGCAAGACTGAAATGAACACTGAAGCTTTCTTT. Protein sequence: CASSLGKTEMNTEAFF. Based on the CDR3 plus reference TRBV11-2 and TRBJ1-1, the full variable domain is EAGVAQSPRYKIIEKRQSVAFWCNPISGHATLYWYQQILGQGPKLLIQFQNNGVVDDSQLPKDRFSAERLKGVDSTLKIQPAKLEDSAVYLCASSLGKTEMNTEAFFGQGTRLTVV.

CDR3 nucleotide sequence: TGCGCCAGCAGGCAGACAGCGTATGAGCAGTTCTTC. Encoded protein: CASRQTAYEQFF. This chain links TRBV5-1 with TRBJ2-1, with D perhaps TRBD1 (5 bases). This CDR3 region has 12 residues. V was clipped by 5 bases and J by 8 bases, with 11 bases between them. Germline V gene sequence: CDR1 SGHRS, CDR2 YFSETQ.

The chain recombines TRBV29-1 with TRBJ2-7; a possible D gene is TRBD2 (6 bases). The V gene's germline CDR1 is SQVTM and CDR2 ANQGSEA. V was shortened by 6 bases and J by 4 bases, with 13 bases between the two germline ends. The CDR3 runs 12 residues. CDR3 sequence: CSVSGTHYEQYF. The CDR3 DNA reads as TGCAGCGTGTCCGGGACTCATTACGAGCAGTACTTC.

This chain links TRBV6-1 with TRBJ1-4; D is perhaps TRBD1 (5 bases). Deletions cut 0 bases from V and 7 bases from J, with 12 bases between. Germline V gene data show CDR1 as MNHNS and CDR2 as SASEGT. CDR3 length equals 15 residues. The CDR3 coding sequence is TGTGCCAGCAGTGAAGCGGGGGGATCACCTGAAAAACTGTTTTTT. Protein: CASSEAGGSPEKLFF.